A single sample is the source of the 18 T cell receptor beta chains below, sequenced in a study of blood T cell repertoires in COVID-19. This table comes from immunoSEQ multiplex PCR, and its TCRdb copy is limited to in-frame clones, with some not included. The sample records hundreds of thousands of clones, 65% to 85% being singletons. The sample taken for sequencing was PBMCs or T cells enriched from blood (not recorded which). These receptors came from a woman aged 40 to 55 with acute COVID-19.

V usage is TRBV15 and J usage is TRBJ1-1, with D possibly TRBD1 on 5 matching bases. The length of the CDR3 is 18 residues. CDR1 is LNHNV and CDR2 is YYDKDF in the germline V gene (reference sequence). V was shortened by 0 bases and J by 0 bases, with 17 bases between the two germline ends. CDR3 region: CATSRDMGRGVLNTEAFF. In DNA form, the CDR3 reads TGTGCCACCAGCAGAGATATGGGAAGGGGCGTTCTGAACACTGAAGCTTTCTTT.

This clone was observed a few times. The CDR3 loop is CASSEARVGEKLFF. The DNA of the CDR3 is TGTGCCAGCAGTGAAGCCAGGGTAGGAGAAAAACTGTTTTTT. The chain joins TRBV2 to TRBJ1-4; a possible D gene is TRBD1 (5 bases). CDR1 and CDR2 (germline): SNHLY, FYNNEI. Trimming left V 0 bases short and J 8 bases short, with 10 bases between. This CDR3 comprises 14 residues.

The count of this clone is one. The chain has TRBV6-5 and TRBJ2-7; possible D gene TRBD2, 6 bases. CDR1 and CDR2 (germline): MNHEY, SVGAGI. The CDR3 length is 13 residues. V lost 7 bases and J 2 bases, leaving 12 bases between the germline ends. The DNA of the CDR3 is TGTGCCAGCATTGGAGGGGAGACCTACGAGCAGTACTTC. Amino acids: CASIGGETYEQYF.

V usage is TRBV10-3 and J usage is TRBJ2-7; 8 bases agree with TRBD2. This CDR3 spans 15 amino acids. The germline gives CDR1 ENHRY, CDR2 SYGVKD. The V gene end was trimmed by 11 bases and the J gene end by 0 bases; junction bases not matched to a gene: 12. The CDR3 nucleotides are TGTGCCGTACAAAACGGGGGGGCTAGCTCCTACGAGCAGTACTTC. Translating gives CAVQNGGASSYEQYF.

This sequence joins TRBV6-5 and TRBJ2-2; 7 bases line up with TRBD1. Germline CDR1 MNHEY, CDR2 SVGAGI. The CDR3 loop spans 14 amino acids. J gave up 5 bases and V 5 bases, and 5 bases lay outside the gene matches. As DNA, the CDR3 is TGTGCCAGCAGTCGTGCACAGGGGACCGGGGAGCTGTTTTTT. It specifies CASSRAQGTGELFF.

The genes are TRBV25-1 and TRBJ2-1, with 9 bases fitting TRBD2. The CDR3 loop spans 17 amino acids. Losses at the gene ends were 0 bases for V and 2 bases for J; bases not matched to a gene: 5. Germline V lookup: CDR1 MGHDK, CDR2 SYGVNS. In DNA form, the CDR3 reads TGTGCCAGCAGTGAATACGGCGGGGGGGCCGCCTACAATGAGCAGTTCTTC. It yields the protein CASSEYGGGAAYNEQFF.

V gene TRBV28 combines with J gene TRBJ1-2; 12 bases fit TRBD1. The CDR3 loop spans 18 amino acids. From germline, CDR1 is MDHEN and CDR2 SYDVKM. V lost 6 bases, J lost 4 bases, and 15 bases stayed unmatched. In DNA, the CDR3 is TGTGCCAGCAGCAATTATGCAGCCGGGACAGGGGGCGGCTATGGCTACACCTTC. Its protein is CASSNYAAGTGGGYGYTF.

The chain joins TRBV29-1 to TRBJ2-7; 13 positions match TRBD2. The V gene's germline CDR1 is SQVTM and CDR2 ANQGSEA. V gave up 4 bases and J gave up 5 bases; unmatched junction bases: 2. CDR3 length: 13 residues. The DNA for the CDR3 is TGCAGCGTTGTAGGACTAGCGGGAGACGAGCAGTACTTC. This translates into CSVVGLAGDEQYF.

The chain employs TRBV25-1 and TRBJ2-2, with D possibly TRBD1 on 7 matching bases. Germline V lookup: CDR1 MGHDK, CDR2 SYGVNS. V was trimmed by 5 bases and J by 5 bases, leaving 12 bases between them. This CDR3 region has 14 residues. CDR3 sequence: CASSSQGGTGELFF. Here the CDR3 DNA reads TGTGCCAGCAGTAGTCAGGGGGGAACCGGGGAGCTGTTTTTT.

The sample holds a few counts of this clone. This chain connects TRBV3-1 (or the pseudogene TRBV3-2) to TRBJ2-7, with 8 bases matching TRBD1. There are 12 residues in the CDR3. Germline-derived CDR1 and CDR2 are LGHDT and YNNKEL (reference sequence). V lost 5 bases to trimming and J lost 8 bases; unmatched junction nucleotides: 5. CDR3 sequence reads: CASSGQGSKQYF. DNA of the CDR3: TGTGCCAGCAGCGGACAGGGAAGTAAGCAGTACTTC.

This chain joins TRBV3-1 (or the pseudogene TRBV3-2) and TRBJ2-7, with 8 nucleotides matching TRBD1. This CDR3 region has 15 residues. From germline, CDR1 is LGHDT and CDR2 YNNKEL (reference sequence). J gave up 4 bases and V 0 bases, and 5 bases lay outside the gene matches. CDR3 bases: TGTGCCAGCAGCCAAGAAGCGAGACAGGGGTACGAGCAGTACTTC. Translating it yields CASSQEARQGYEQYF.

V usage is TRBV6-2 or TRBV6-3 and J usage is TRBJ1-1; maybe TRBD1 (5 bases). This CDR3 has 14 amino acids. V was clipped by 6 bases and J by 4 bases, with 15 bases between them. Per the germline V gene, CDR1 is MNHEY and CDR2 is SVGEGT. The CDR3 coding sequence is TGTGCCAGCAGCTGGCAGGGTGATGGCACTGAAGCTTTCTTT. Its translation is CASSWQGDGTEAFF.

The genes are TRBV5-1 and TRBJ2-2; TRBD2 agrees at 8 bases. The J segment lost 1 base and the V segment lost 0 bases, leaving 2 bases of the junction unmatched. This CDR3 has 16 residues. Germline V gene data show CDR1 as SGHRS and CDR2 as YFSETQ. CDR3 region: CASSLVLAGNTGELFF. CDR3 coding DNA: TGCGCCAGCAGCTTGGTCCTAGCGGGGAACACCGGGGAGCTGTTTTTT.

This chain links TRBV28 with TRBJ1-1; D is unresolved. Trimming pared 6 bases from V and 2 bases from J, leaving 16 bases between. From germline, CDR1 is MDHEN and CDR2 SYDVKM. This CDR3 region has 15 residues. The chain's CDR3 is CASRRRWTGNTEAFF. Here the CDR3 DNA reads TGTGCCAGCAGACGGAGATGGACGGGAAACACTGAAGCTTTCTTT.

The rearrangement links TRBV10-3 to TRBJ1-1, with 7 bases identical to TRBD1. This CDR3 has 13 amino acids. The germline V gene encodes CDR1 ENHRY and CDR2 SYGVKD. After removal of 9 bases from V and 5 bases from J, the junction contained 9 bases not matched to a gene. The CDR3 spells CAITSGGGTEAFF. In nucleotides, the CDR3 is TGTGCCATAACCTCAGGGGGAGGAACTGAAGCTTTCTTT.

The V and J genes are TRBV7-3 and TRBJ2-2; D is possibly TRBD2 (6 bases). Per the germline V gene, CDR1 is SGHTA and CDR2 is FQGTGA. V was shortened by 3 bases and J by 1 base, with 9 bases between the two germline ends. This CDR3 contains 15 residues. The CDR3 spells CASSFWGLNTGELFF. The CDR3 DNA follows: TGTGCCAGCAGCTTTTGGGGACTGAACACCGGGGAGCTGTTTTTT.

The V call is TRBV30, the J call TRBJ1-3, with D uncertain. This CDR3 has 18 residues. With 2 bases removed from V and 1 base from J, the gap between germline ends came to 21 bases. CDR1 is GTSNPN, CDR2 SVGIG, per germline (reference sequence). Written as DNA, the CDR3 is TGTGCCTGGAGTCAAATGGGTCCAGGCCTTTCTTCTGGAAACACCATATATTTT. Its translation: CAWSQMGPGLSSGNTIYF.

The chain links TRBV28 to TRBJ1-2; weak D call: TRBD1 (6 bases). The CDR3 is made up of 13 amino acids. Trimming took off 6 bases at V and 4 bases at J, with 12 bases between the two ends. Germline assignment: CDR1 MDHEN and CDR2 SYDVKM. CDR3 sequence reads: CASRSTGTYGYTF. The CDR3 region has the DNA TGTGCCAGCAGATCCACAGGGACCTATGGCTACACCTTC.